This T cell receptor (beta chain) was retrieved from a study of cytotoxic CD8 clonotypes in ibrutinib-treated CLL. Study-wide background: Partial response was seen in around 25 patients and complete response in 2; after median around 5.5 years, about 15 stayed remitted, around twelve progressed. Study-level points and caveats: Public clonotypes showed up rarely, and on treatment they shrank or held steady. Baseline clonality exceeded age-matched healthy donors and tracked circulating CD8+ T-cell counts. Clonality increased with ibrutinib response but returned toward baseline at progression.

The V gene's germline CDR1 is SGHTA and CDR2 FQGTGA. This CDR3 is 14 amino acids long. The V end was cut by 8 bases, the J end by 4 bases, with 16 bases between. Concerning this clone: Its antigen is undetermined.

Sequencing used immunoSEQ multiplex PCR; TCRdb keeps in-frame clones, though not all of them. The sample records 250,000 or so clones, around three quarters being singletons. Here the sequenced sample was PBMCs, taken after 24 months of ibrutinib treatment. The rearrangement links TRBV7-3 to TRBJ2-3; D gene uncertain. The receptor was isolated from a human donor with chronic lymphocytic leukemia. The CDR3 here is CASAPRPSSDTQYF. In DNA form, the CDR3 reads TGTGCCAGCGCCCCCCGCCCGAGCTCAGATACGCAGTATTTT.